This TCR beta chain was documented in a study of cytomegalovirus exposure and HLA in healthy donors. The 120-subject validation cohort, separate from the 666-subject first cohort, included the donors. This clone was recorded only once. As yet, its antigen is unknown. The repertoire was sequenced with immunoSEQ multiplex PCR; TCRdb's copy has only in-frame clones and lacks some. The sample holds about 120,000 clones, 85% seen once. Germline V CDR1 and CDR2: SGHAT, FQNNGV. The CDR3 length is 15 residues. Trimming removed 1 base at V and 1 base at J, with 10 bases between. General study points: According to the study, approximately 150 TCR beta chains were cytomegalovirus-associated. Usually a TCR sequence was rare, but some public TCRs were found in many donors. Reports showed the classifier diagnosing cytomegalovirus status with high specificity and sensitivity.

This TCR was sampled from a woman aged 25 to 45 in good health and CMV-seronegative. The sample taken for sequencing was PBMCs. The V gene is TRBV11-2, the J gene TRBJ1-1, with D hard to call. The CDR3: CASSLVVGGNTEAFF. The CDR3 DNA follows: TGTGCCAGCAGCTTAGTGGTGGGAGGGAACACTGAAGCTTTCTTT.